A single sample is the source of the 30 T cell receptor beta chains below, sequenced in a study of T cells after posttransplantation cyclophosphamide. Only in-frame clones appear in the TCRdb table, and some are missing; sequencing was by immunoSEQ multiplex PCR. The sample comprises some 4,300 clones, approximately 57% of which are singletons, and approximately 16% rests with the top ten. The sample taken for sequencing was memory CD8+ T cells sorted from blood. Receptors were obtained from a woman aged 60-75 years in good health, CMV-negative, and a related stem cell transplant donor.

The rearrangement joins TRBV5-6 to TRBJ2-1; 9 nucleotides line up with TRBD2. Germline V CDR1 and CDR2: SGHDT, YYEEEE. This CDR3 region has 15 residues. Losses at the gene ends were 1 base for V and 8 bases for J; bases not matched to a gene: 7. CDR3 in DNA: TGTGCCAGCAGCTTGACGGCGGGGGGGCGGGATGAGCAGTTCTTC. This sequence encodes CASSLTAGGRDEQFF.

V usage is TRBV4-3 and J usage is TRBJ1-2, with D maybe TRBD1 (6 bases). The CDR3 totals 14 residues. Trimming removed 5 bases from V and 8 bases from J, with 18 bases in between. From germline, CDR1 is LGHNA and CDR2 YSLEER. The CDR3 nucleotides are TGCGCCAGCAGCAACAGGGCTACCTTATTCGGCTACACCTTC. Protein: CASSNRATLFGYTF.

About this clone: One junction end does not reproduce the germline sequence, and a read error may be involved. The V gene is TRBV19, the J gene TRBJ1-5, with 8 positions matching TRBD1. Germline loops: CDR1 LNHDA, CDR2 SQIVND (reference sequence). The CDR3 consists of 17 residues. CDR3 residues: CASSIPAWAGGNQPQHF. The CDR3 DNA sequence: TGTGCCAGTAGTATCCCCGCGTGGGCAGGGGGCAACCAGCCCCAGCATTTT.

V usage is TRBV30 and J usage is TRBJ1-1; tentatively, D is TRBD1 (6 bases). Germline CDR1 GTSNPN, CDR2 SVGIG (reference sequence). Deletions cut 1 base from V and 11 bases from J, with 14 bases between. The CDR3 contains 12 residues. The CDR3 reads CAWSDGGGLAFF. The CDR3 DNA reads as TGTGCCTGGAGTGACGGGGGGGGCCTGGCTTTCTTT. Full variable domain (remainder filled in from reference TRBV30 and TRBJ1-1): SQTIHQWPATLVQPVGSPLSLECTVEGTSNPNLYWYRQAAGRGLQLLFYSVGIGQISSEVPQNLSASRPQDRQFILSSKKLLLSDSGFYLCAWSDGGGLAFFGQGTRLTVV.

A single count supports this clone. The rearrangement joins TRBV6-1 to TRBJ2-3; 9 bases agree with TRBD2. Germline CDR1 MNHNS, CDR2 SASEGT. The CDR3 length is 15 residues. Trimming at V came to 8 bases and at J to 3 bases, leaving 9 bases not matched to a gene. CDR3 sequence reads: CASGAWRGGTDTQYF. The CDR3 DNA sequence: TGTGCCAGCGGGGCGTGGCGGGGGGGTACAGATACGCAGTATTTT.

This clone was seen a single time. The chain couples TRBV10-1 to TRBJ2-1; D gene uncertain. The CDR3 is made up of 14 amino acids. Germline V gene sequence: CDR1 WNHNN, CDR2 SYGVQD (reference sequence). V was pared by 6 bases and J by 1 base, with 10 bases between. This CDR3 reads CASSNSWSYNEQFF. CDR3 sequence (DNA): TGCGCCAGCAGCAATAGCTGGTCCTACAATGAGCAGTTCTTC.

About this clone itself: A far larger clone is one nucleotide away, so this likely arose from a read error. Other DNA sequences in the sample encode the same CDR3. The chain couples TRBV28 to TRBJ1-2, with D tentatively TRBD1 (6 bases). Germline values: CDR1 MDHEN, CDR2 SYDVKM. This CDR3 is built from 14 residues. V lost 4 bases to trimming and J lost 5 bases, with 14 bases between them. The CDR3 sequence is CASSSGTGLYGYTF. DNA of the CDR3: TGTGCCAGCAGTTCCGGTACAGGGCTTTATGGCTACACCTTC.

This clone was seen more than once but under ten times. This rearrangement joins TRBV6-5 to TRBJ2-3, with 10 bases aligning to TRBD2. V lost 5 bases, J lost 0 bases, and 2 bases stayed unmatched. Germline CDR1 MNHEY, CDR2 SVGAGI. This CDR3 region has 15 residues. The CDR3 sequence is CASSTSGTSTDTQYF. The DNA for the CDR3 is TGTGCCAGCAGTACTAGCGGGACGAGCACAGATACGCAGTATTTT.

The chain joins TRBV27 to TRBJ2-7; 7 bases fit TRBD2. CDR3 length: 13 residues. The V gene's germline CDR1 is MNHEY and CDR2 SMNVEV (reference sequence). The trim removed 5 bases at V and 6 bases at J, leaving 7 bases unmatched. CDR3: CASSEGGPGEQYF. The DNA for the CDR3 is TGTGCCAGCAGTGAGGGAGGGCCGGGCGAGCAGTACTTC.

The chain combines TRBV7-8 with TRBJ2-1; D is unresolved. The CDR3 has 16 residues. Trimming removed 3 bases at V and 3 bases at J, with 15 bases between. Germline lookup yields CDR1 SGHVS and CDR2 FQNEAQ. The CDR3 DNA reads as TGTGCCAGCAGCTTGGGTGTGAGGCAGAGCTACAATGAGCAGTTCTTC. The encoded protein is CASSLGVRQSYNEQFF.

This clone ranks as medium-sized. The rearrangement joins TRBV5-1 to TRBJ1-1; D is unresolved. The CDR3 contains 13 residues. CDR1 and CDR2 (germline): SGHRS, YFSETQ. Trimming took 4 bases from V and 4 from J, leaving 11 bases between them. This chain's CDR3 is CASSPTVATEAFF. The CDR3, as DNA: TGCGCCAGCAGCCCGACTGTGGCCACTGAAGCTTTCTTT.

By its share, this clone is medium-sized (0.01 to 0.1%). The chain joins TRBV7-2 to TRBJ2-5; D is unclear. CDR3 size: 15 residues. The V end was cut by 1 base, the J end by 2 bases, with 11 bases between. The V gene's germline CDR1 is SGHTA and CDR2 FQGNSA. CDR3 bases: TGTGCCAGCAGCTTAGTCGCGGTTCCTCAAGAGACCCAGTACTTC. It yields the protein CASSLVAVPQETQYF.

This clone was seen a few times. Here the CDR3 reads CASSGTGVGNEQFF. Here the CDR3 DNA reads TGTGCCAGCAGTGGGACAGGAGTGGGCAATGAGCAGTTCTTC. The chain combines TRBV2 with TRBJ2-1; 7 bases agree with TRBD1. The CDR3 has 14 residues. The V gene end was trimmed by 4 bases and the J gene end by 6 bases; junction bases not matched to a gene: 6. CDR1 is SNHLY, CDR2 FYNNEI, per germline.

This chain links TRBV7-9 with TRBJ2-1, with D maybe TRBD2 (6 bases). V lost 7 bases to trimming and J lost 3 bases, with 16 bases between them. Per the germline V gene, CDR1 is SEHNR and CDR2 is FQNEAQ (reference sequence). There are 15 residues in the CDR3. The chain's CDR3 is CASTIPAGNYNEQFF. CDR3 DNA: TGTGCCAGCACCATTCCTGCGGGAAACTACAATGAGCAGTTCTTC.

This clone was recorded only once. The chain joins TRBV27 to TRBJ1-2; the D gene is possibly TRBD1 (6 bases). From germline, CDR1 is MNHEY and CDR2 SMNVEV (reference sequence). The CDR3 consists of 15 residues. Deletions cut 5 bases from V and 2 bases from J, with 15 bases between. CDR3 sequence reads: CASSLQGSLNYGYTF. The CDR3 nucleotides read TGTGCCAGCAGTCTTCAGGGGTCATTGAACTATGGCTACACCTTC.

This clone was observed a handful of times. The CDR3 region is CASSGDSTYEQYF. In DNA form, the CDR3 reads TGTGCCAGCAGTGGGGACTCGACCTACGAGCAGTACTTC. This rearrangement joins TRBV2 to TRBJ2-7; TRBD2 might be the D (6 bases). The CDR3 is 13 amino acids. V dropped 4 bases and J dropped 2 bases, with 9 bases sitting between them. Germline V gene lookup returns CDR1 SNHLY and CDR2 FYNNEI.

The rearrangement joins TRBV4-3 to TRBJ2-5, with 13 bases lining up with TRBD2. The CDR3 totals 16 residues. Germline CDR1 LGHNA, CDR2 YSLEER. With V trimmed by 2 bases and J by 5 bases, 5 bases remained unmatched. The CDR3 DNA reads TGCGCCAGCAGCCAAACTAGCGGGGGGGCCGGGGAGACCCAGTACTTC. Encoded protein: CASSQTSGGAGETQYF.

The rearrangement joins TRBV19 to TRBJ2-7; D is perhaps TRBD2 (6 bases). Germline V gene sequence: CDR1 LNHDA, CDR2 SQIVND (reference sequence). The length of the CDR3 is 14 residues. The ends were cut back, 3 bases at V and 3 bases at J, with 12 bases in the middle. CDR3 nucleotide sequence: TGTGCCAGTAGTATTGGCGGAGGGGACTACGAGCAGTACTTC. Translation: CASSIGGGDYEQYF.

The V call is TRBV4-3, the J call TRBJ1-2; D possibly corresponds to TRBD1 (5 bases). This CDR3 has 15 amino acids. Germline CDR1 LGHNA, CDR2 YSLEER. Deletions cut 0 bases from V and 4 bases from J, with 12 bases between. The CDR3 bases are TGCGCCAGCAGCCAAGATCCCCAGGGAGGCTATGGCTACACCTTC. Protein product: CASSQDPQGGYGYTF.

This chain's CDR3 is CASSLSTVANEQFF. In nucleotides, the CDR3 is TGTGCCAGCAGTTTATCCACAGTGGCTAATGAGCAGTTCTTC. The V and J genes are TRBV27 and TRBJ2-1; D remains ambiguous. Between the trimmed V and J ends, which lost 0 bases and 7 bases, there was a span of 10 bases. CDR1 is MNHEY, CDR2 SMNVEV, per germline (reference sequence). There are 14 residues in the CDR3.

This clone was observed a handful of times. CDR3 amino acids: CASSLASGVNTEAFF. Written as DNA, the CDR3 is TGTGCCAGCAGCTTGGCCTCGGGGGTGAACACTGAAGCTTTCTTT. The chain combines TRBV11-2 with TRBJ1-1; the D gene is possibly TRBD1 (5 bases). Germline assignment: CDR1 SGHAT and CDR2 FQNNGV. The CDR3 extends over 15 amino acids. With 3 bases removed from V and 0 bases from J, the gap between germline ends came to 11 bases.

Comment on this clone: The likely explanation is a read error, given a far larger clone one base away. J is TRBJ2-7 and V is TRBV30, with TRBD1 matching over 8 bases. Germline-derived CDR1 and CDR2 are GTSNPN and SVGIG (reference sequence). The CDR3 contains 14 residues. This chain's CDR3 is CVFRPGDRFYEQYF. In nucleotides, the CDR3 is TGTGTCTTCAGGCCCGGGGACAGGTTCTACGAGCAGTACTTC.

A word on this clone: The same CDR3 also results from other DNA sequences found in this sample. The CDR3, as DNA: TGCAGCGTCGCTACAGGGTTTGGTACGGATACGCAGTATTTT. It codes for CSVATGFGTDTQYF. The chain joins TRBV29-1 to TRBJ2-3, with a possible D match to TRBD1 (6 bases). The CDR3 length is 14 residues. Germline CDR1 reads SQVTM; CDR2 reads ANQGSEA. Trimming pared 6 bases from V and 6 bases from J, leaving 19 bases between.

CDR3 protein: CASSDRNTEAFF. The CDR3 region has the DNA TGTGCCAGCAGTGACCGGAACACTGAAGCTTTCTTT. The chain carries TRBV6-1 and TRBJ1-1; D is unclear. The CDR3 is 12 residues long. CDR1 is MNHNS, CDR2 SASEGT, per germline. Between the trimmed V and J ends, which lost 3 bases and 1 base, there was a span of 3 bases.

Only a few counts were recorded for this clone. J is TRBJ1-2 and V is TRBV7-8, with D tentatively TRBD1 (5 bases). The CDR3 sequence is 13 residues long. CDR1 is SGHVS and CDR2 is FQNEAQ in the germline V gene. V lost 6 bases to trimming and J lost 4 bases, with 12 bases between them. Written as DNA, the CDR3 is TGTGCCAGCAGTTCGGGACTTATCTATGGCTACACCTTC. It codes for CASSSGLIYGYTF.

Points on this clone: A single base is all that separates this from a far larger clone, so a read error is likely. The chain carries TRBV2 and TRBJ2-1; D gene unclear. This CDR3 has 12 amino acids. Looked up from germline, CDR1 is SNHLY and CDR2 is FYNNEI. The CDR3: CASDILGNEPFF. CDR3 DNA: TGTGCCAGCGATATCCTAGGAAATGAGCCGTTCTTC.

The V call is TRBV9, the J call TRBJ2-2; 16 bases agree with TRBD2. The CDR3 loop spans 18 amino acids. V trimming: 2 bases; J trimming: 4 bases; junction bases outside the gene matches: 5. The V gene's germline CDR1 is SGDLS and CDR2 YYNGEE. The CDR3 protein is CASSVGLAGGPGTGELFF. CDR3 nucleotide sequence: TGTGCCAGCAGCGTGGGACTAGCGGGAGGGCCTGGCACCGGGGAGCTGTTTTTT.

This clone was found once. The chain has TRBV7-9 and TRBJ1-2, with a weak D call TRBD1 (6 bases). The CDR3 consists of 18 residues. The V end was cut by 5 bases, the J end by 1 base, with 23 bases between. Germline V gives CDR1 SEHNR, CDR2 FQNEAQ (reference sequence). DNA of the CDR3: TGTGCCAGCAGCCCCTCAATGGGTCGAACAGGGTATAACTATGGCTACACCTTC. Its translation is CASSPSMGRTGYNYGYTF.

This sequence joins TRBV30 and TRBJ2-1; D is uncertain. The CDR3 totals 12 residues. Germline CDR1 GTSNPN, CDR2 SVGIG (reference sequence). V lost 3 bases and J lost 10, with 13 bases in between. CDR3 coding DNA: TGTGCCTGGAGATCCTTTTATGAGGAGCAGTTCTTC. This encodes CAWRSFYEEQFF.

This chain joins TRBV9 and TRBJ1-2, with D perhaps matching TRBD1 (5 bases). This CDR3 is built from 15 residues. Trimming took 0 bases from V and 2 from J, leaving 11 bases between them. Germline CDR1 reads SGDLS; CDR2 reads YYNGEE. This CDR3 reads CASSVEGGVNYGYTF. The DNA for the CDR3 is TGTGCCAGCAGCGTAGAAGGAGGGGTGAACTATGGCTACACCTTC.